This T cell receptor (beta chain) was identified in a study of blood T cell repertoires in COVID-19. Overall study: There were acute and convalescent COVID-19 samples, and they came from the United States, Italy and Spain. In each case, the material was cDNA or gDNA derived from T cells, B-cell-depleted T cells, or PBMCs.

In its sample, this clone was seen once. Per germline, CDR1 LNHDA and CDR2 SQIVND (reference sequence). This CDR3 region has 14 residues. V was clipped by 3 bases and J by 2 bases, with 11 bases between them. Per the study methods: Reference gene primer amplification gave estimated nucleated cell counts. The method was immunoSEQ multiplex PCR; TCRdb's version includes in-frame clones alone and lacks a portion of them. That table supplies the V and J calls and clone size; D and trimming were determined from the DNA. Altogether about 150,000 clones are present, about 89% being singletons, with the ten largest covering about 2.9%.

The clonotype comes from a man aged 60 to 69 with active or convalescent COVID-19. Sequencing input: peripheral blood. The genes are TRBV19 and TRBJ2-7; possibly TRBD1 for D (5 bases). The CDR3 region is CASSIGQGTYEQYF. CDR3 bases: TGTGCCAGTAGTATCGGGCAGGGAACCTACGAGCAGTACTTC.